The clone carrying this T cell receptor beta chain was picked up a small number of times. Its target is not known. V lost 0 bases and J lost 4; bases outside the gene matches: 5. CDR1 MNHNS and CDR2 SASEGT come from the germline V gene. The CDR3 totals 15 residues. TCRdb's copy holds only in-frame clones and misses some; the assay was immunoSEQ multiplex PCR. The repertoire consists of some 68,000 clones, with around 97% occurring once and the leading ten covering approximately 2.5%. This record comes from a study of cytomegalovirus exposure and HLA in healthy donors. Study results and limitations: The study designated roughly 150 TCR beta chains cytomegalovirus-associated. There were some public TCRs occurring in many donors, but most TCR sequences were rare.

The sequenced material came from PBMCs. This TCR was sampled from a young man in good health and CMV-seronegative. The chain has TRBV6-1 and TRBJ1-2; 7 positions agree with TRBD1. DNA for the CDR3: TGTGCCAGCAGTGAAGCGTCAGACAGGGCCTATGGCTACACCTTC. It is translated as CASSEASDRAYGYTF.